A single sample is the source of the 14 T cell receptor beta chains below, sequenced in a study of neurological immune-mediated disorders. TCRdb reprocessed the 5' RACE reads via MiXCR and lists one record per CDR3 protein. The sample includes fewer than 85,000 distinct CDR3 sequences, roughly 3.6% seen only once; the top ten take about 1.5%. Sequenced sample: PBMCs. These TCRs come from a young man with multiple sclerosis.

This clonotype occurred many times. The chain has TRBV29-1 and TRBJ1-1, with D perhaps TRBD1 (6 bases). Trimming stripped 3 bases from V and 5 bases from J, with 13 bases between. The CDR3 extends over 13 amino acids. Germline CDR1 and CDR2: SQVTM and ANQGSEA. The CDR3 DNA sequence: TGCAGCGTTGAGACAGGTCAGGGAACTGAAGCTTTCTTT. Translation gives CSVETGQGTEAFF.

This clonotype came up many times. V is TRBV20-1 and J is TRBJ2-5, with a weak D call TRBD2 (6 bases). CDR1 is DFQATT, CDR2 SNEGSKA, per germline (reference sequence). Trimming removed 5 bases from V and 5 bases from J, with 15 bases in between. The length of the CDR3 is 13 residues. In DNA, the CDR3 is TGCAGTGCTGGCGGAGGGCGTGGGGAGACCCAGTACTTC. The encoded protein is CSAGGGRGETQYF.

This clonotype was recorded at least ten times. The chain uses TRBV5-5 and TRBJ1-2; 9 nucleotides agree with TRBD1. In germline, CDR1 is SGHKS, CDR2 YYEKEE (reference sequence). V was clipped by 3 bases and J by 7 bases; unmatched bases: 7. The CDR3 is made up of 14 amino acids. The CDR3 sequence is CASSWDRAGSGYTF. The CDR3 DNA sequence: TGTGCCAGCAGCTGGGACAGGGCGGGTAGTGGCTACACCTTC.

This clonotype was counted ten times or more. The chain is built from TRBV20-1 and TRBJ1-5, with D possibly TRBD1 on 6 matching bases. From germline, CDR1 is DFQATT and CDR2 SNEGSKA (reference sequence). The CDR3 length is 14 residues. Trimming pared 6 bases from V and 5 bases from J, leaving 17 bases between. CDR3 protein: CSAAPGTLDQPQHF. The CDR3 DNA sequence: TGCAGTGCCGCTCCGGGGACACTTGATCAGCCCCAGCATTTT.

The chain carries TRBV7-3 and TRBJ2-1; 10 nucleotides align to TRBD2. Germline CDR1 SGHTA, CDR2 FQGTGA. This CDR3 is built from 16 residues. With 5 bases clipped from V and 3 bases from J, the junction kept 7 bases outside the gene matches. CDR3 in amino acids: CASSPRTSGFYNEQFF. CDR3 nucleotide sequence: TGTGCCAGCAGCCCTAGGACTAGCGGCTTCTACAATGAGCAGTTCTTC.

This clonotype was counted ten times or more. V and J are TRBV6-5 and TRBJ1-2; D remains unclear. Germline CDR1 is MNHEY and CDR2 is SVGAGI. CDR3 length equals 12 residues. Trimming left V 8 bases short and J 0 bases short, with 7 bases between. For the CDR3, the DNA is TGTGCCAGCGGTCCCGCTAACTATGGCTACACCTTC. It specifies CASGPANYGYTF.

This clonotype has a count of ten or more. J is TRBJ1-1 and V is TRBV20-1, with a weak D call TRBD1 (6 bases). The length of the CDR3 is 15 residues. The V end was cut by 7 bases, the J end by 0 bases, with 18 bases between. Germline loops: CDR1 DFQATT, CDR2 SNEGSKA (reference sequence). CDR3 sequence (DNA): TGCAGTGAATTCACCCTGGACAGCTTGAACACTGAAGCTTTCTTT. Its protein product is CSEFTLDSLNTEAFF.

V and J are TRBV7-6 and TRBJ2-2; tentatively, D is TRBD1 (5 bases). V gave up 5 bases and J gave up 6 bases, with 19 bases separating them. This CDR3 spans 16 amino acids. The germline V gene encodes CDR1 SGHVS and CDR2 FNYEAQ. This CDR3 reads CASSTSAGSYPGELFF. CDR3 sequence (DNA): TGTGCCAGCAGCACCTCGGCAGGGTCCTATCCCGGGGAGCTGTTTTTT.

A few counts support this clonotype. No conserved phenylalanine or tryptophan is present at the end of the CDR3, so a read error is the likely explanation. The chain links TRBV12-3 or TRBV12-4 to TRBJ1-2; D is uncertain. This CDR3 is 14 amino acids long. The V end lost 1 base, the J end lost 7 bases, and 13 bases lay between the germline ends. CDR3 nucleotide sequence: TGTGCCAGCAGTTTAGATGCCCGCCTCCTTGGCTACACCAAC. The encoded protein is CASSLDARLLGYTN.

This clonotype came up many times. The chain combines TRBV6-5 with TRBJ2-7; TRBD1 aligns across 7 bases. The CDR3 length is 13 residues. Germline CDR1 MNHEY, CDR2 SVGAGI. Germline trimming cut 6 bases from V and 3 bases from J; bases unmatched to any gene: 5. This CDR3 is CASSSNRGYEQYF. CDR3 in DNA: TGTGCCAGCAGCAGTAACAGGGGCTACGAGCAGTACTTC.

This clonotype was seen repeatedly, ten times or more. This chain uses TRBV20-1 with TRBJ2-1; D not resolved. Germline V CDR1 and CDR2: DFQATT, SNEGSKA (reference sequence). V lost 3 bases to trimming and J lost 7 bases, with 19 bases between them. This CDR3 contains 15 residues. The CDR3 DNA sequence: TGCAGTGCTAGGGGAAGGAGACATCAGCCTAATGAGCAGTTCTTC. It codes for CSARGRRHQPNEQFF.

At least ten counts were recorded for this clonotype. V and J are TRBV7-9 and TRBJ2-5; D may correspond to TRBD1 or TRBD2 (5 bases each). V dropped 1 base and J dropped 5 bases, with 17 bases sitting between them. The CDR3 contains 16 residues. Germline V gene sequence: CDR1 SEHNR, CDR2 FQNEAQ (reference sequence). The CDR3 coding sequence is TGTGCCAGCAGCTTAGGGGACCGAAACGGCGGGGAGACCCAGTACTTC. As protein: CASSLGDRNGGETQYF.

This clonotype was seen at least ten times. V usage is TRBV12-3 or TRBV12-4 and J usage is TRBJ1-2; 10 positions agree with TRBD1. The CDR3 has 16 residues. The junction had 11 bases not matched to a gene; V was cut back by 5 bases and J by 5 bases. CDR3 region: CASSNPGTGVSYGYTF. CDR3 DNA: TGTGCCAGCAGTAATCCCGGGACAGGGGTCTCTTATGGCTACACCTTC.

This clonotype was picked up many times. The V and J genes are TRBV28 and TRBJ2-1, with D maybe TRBD2 (6 bases). V was pared by 6 bases and J by 0 bases, with 12 bases between. This CDR3 region has 15 residues. CDR1 is MDHEN, CDR2 SYDVKM, per germline. This CDR3 reads CASRLLGGSYNEQFF. CDR3 DNA: TGTGCCAGCAGACTCCTGGGGGGCTCCTACAATGAGCAGTTCTTC.